The T cell receptor beta chain under discussion was sequenced for a study of shared clonotypes between healthy human individuals. Study as a whole: Used for every donor were three CD4 naive, three CD4 memory, two CD8 naive and one CD8 memory plate.

Findings of the study overall: Generation of non-shared clonotypes was less probable than generation of clonotypes shared by all four donors. Few donors restricted represented genetic and exposure-history diversity.

With respect to this clone: The target antigen is unknown.

Per the germline V gene, CDR1 is SNHLY and CDR2 is FYNNEI. Trimming cost V 2 bases and J 7 bases, with 5 bases left between them. This CDR3 contains 11 residues. Each replicate PCR on the sorted subsets used 200 to 250 ng DNA (roughly 30,000 T cell genomes). This table comes from immunoSEQ multiplex PCR, and its TCRdb copy is limited to in-frame clones, with some not included. The repertoire has over a million clones, approximately 97% of them found once; the top ten carry over 1%. This chain joins TRBV2 and TRBJ2-5; D ambiguous. The sample was naive CD4+ T cells sorted from blood. As to subset: CD45RA+ positively selected. The TCR was taken from a man younger than 45 in good health. Here the CDR3 reads CASSESRTQYF. CDR3 nucleotides: TGTGCCAGCAGTGAAAGCCGGACCCAGTACTTC.